This T cell receptor (beta chain) was recorded in a study of T cells in women clearing cervical HPV infection (dated by TCRdb to 2017 to 2018). For the wider study: The cases were approximately 23 women with histologically confirmed HPV16-related CIN3 or worse, and 2 of those women had invasive cancers. Among cases, blood sampling came a median of roughly 140 days after lesion detection, with an interquartile range of about 85 to 230 days. This exploratory proof-of-principle case-control study, nested within the Guanacaste HPV Natural History Study in Costa Rica, compared TCR repertoires among women with different cervical HPV16 outcomes. The 25 or so controls were women who cleared a single incident HPV16 infection within 12 months without developing precancer or cancer. Median age was roughly 35 years in cases versus 38 to 45 in controls, and baseline characteristics did not differ significantly. Quality controls consisted of five blinded duplicates per group, for a total of some 60 samples made up of approximately 50 participants and about ten replicates. In the parent cohort, 8,500 to 12,000 women aged 18 or older were enrolled in Guanacaste, Costa Rica, during about 1993 to 1994 and were followed for over six years. Cases were matched to controls by age within five years and by the year the sample was collected. Blood from cases was collected at the visit where the lesion was first found, while blood from controls was collected once the infection could no longer be detected. Because only a few women had HLA typing data, the possibility that HLA type acted as a confounder could not be ruled out.

Turning to this clone: What this receptor recognizes is not known. The CDR3 end falls 3 residues outside the read, so it is completed with the germline J gene.

The CDR3 contains 13 residues, cysteine and phenylalanine counted. Shown are 30 bases from within the CDR3, in frame from base 1. V lost 4 bases and J lost 1 base; the stretch between them is 8 bases long. In the germline V gene (reference sequence), CDR1 corresponds to LNHDA and CDR2 to SQIVND. The paper as a whole reports these results and caveats: Because the number of T cells per sample was unknown, the richness differences could reflect varying T-cell content rather than repertoire biology. Whether associations preceded infection or resulted from infection could not be shown with the cross-sectional design, and effector/memory subsets and HPV-specific T cells were not isolated. TCR repertoire richness was significantly higher in CIN3+ cases than in controls across sequencing depths, while evenness did not differ. By combining richness with V gene abundances, random forest classifiers separated cases from controls with an estimated AUC of 0.75 to 0.9. Cases had lower TRBV6-7 relative abundance than controls (roughly 0.12% versus 0.17%; Bonferroni P = 0.0008).

The immunoSEQ assay used multiplex PCR to amplify TCR beta CDR3 regions from an average of roughly 1,200 ng of genomic DNA per sample. To correct primer bias, the assay used a complete synthetic TCR repertoire to set an amplification baseline. Amplicons were sequenced on the Illumina platform. Turning to the authors' computational methods: Sequences were error-corrected by clustering with frequency ratios and a modified nearest-neighbor algorithm and were then analyzed in the immunoSEQ Analyzer with IMGT gene definitions. At each rarefaction depth, TCR richness and evenness were averaged across 20 rarefaction repeats, and any sample with fewer sequences than the depth was left out. Wilcoxon rank sum tests with FDR correction were used to compare V, D and J gene relative abundances between the groups. An intraclass correlation of roughly 96% for TCR richness and an average of around 82% across 66 gene segments were obtained from the blinded duplicates. TCRdb limited this immuneACCESS table to in-frame rearrangements with V and J called. A share of clones is missing; checked studies link under half to unresolved V genes, and the rest is unexplained. V and J calls and clone size are copied from that table; D and trimming were computed from the DNA. The sample's own table lists roughly 42,000 clones. Jointly, the top ten make up more than 1% of the sample.

Every participant had a single incident cervical HPV16 infection, and women with prevalent HPV16 infections were excluded. Cervical HPV DNA was detected by MY09/MY11 PCR, and genotyping was performed by dot-blot hybridization. Roughly 15 mL of heparinized blood were centrifuged, and the buffy coat was aliquoted, frozen at -30°C, then stored at -80°C. QIAGEN kits were used to extract genomic DNA from the buffy coat specimens. The sequence came from a woman between 18 and 75 years old with a cervical HPV16 infection that either progressed to CIN3+ or cleared (not recorded which). Specimen: blood buffy coat. This sequence uses TRBV19 and TRBJ2-7; a confident D gene designation cannot be given. The CDR3 sequence is CASSTKASYEQYF. The CDR3 bases that were read are TGTGCCAGTAGTACCAAAGCATCCTACGAG.